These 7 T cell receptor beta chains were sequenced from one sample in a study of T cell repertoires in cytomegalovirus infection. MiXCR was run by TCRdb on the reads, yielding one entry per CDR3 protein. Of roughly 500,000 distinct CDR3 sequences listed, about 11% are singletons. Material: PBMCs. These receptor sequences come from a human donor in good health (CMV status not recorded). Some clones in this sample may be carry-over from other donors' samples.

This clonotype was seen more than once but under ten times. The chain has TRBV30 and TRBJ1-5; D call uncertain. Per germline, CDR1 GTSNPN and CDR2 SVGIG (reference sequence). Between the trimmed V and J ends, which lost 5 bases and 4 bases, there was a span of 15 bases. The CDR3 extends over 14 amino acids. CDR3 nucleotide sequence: TGTGCCTGGCAACACGGAGACCTTAATCAGCCCCAGCATTTT. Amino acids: CAWQHGDLNQPQHF.

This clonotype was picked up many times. In DNA, the CDR3 is TGTGCCAGCAGCTCAGCGGGAGTGGAGGGTGAGCAGTTCTTC. Amino acids: CASSSAGVEGEQFF. The rearrangement uses TRBV7-9 and TRBJ2-1; TRBD2 matches 8 bases. Unmatched junction bases numbered 8, after V lost 4 bases and J lost 9 bases. Germline CDR1 reads SEHNR; CDR2 reads FQNEAQ (reference sequence). The CDR3 totals 14 residues.

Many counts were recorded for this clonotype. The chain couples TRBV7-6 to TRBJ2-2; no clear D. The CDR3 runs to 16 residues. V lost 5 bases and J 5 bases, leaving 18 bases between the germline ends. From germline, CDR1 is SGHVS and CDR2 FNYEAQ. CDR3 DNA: TGTGCCAGCAGCGGCCTAGGCTCCCATGGGACCGGGGAGCTGTTTTTT. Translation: CASSGLGSHGTGELFF.

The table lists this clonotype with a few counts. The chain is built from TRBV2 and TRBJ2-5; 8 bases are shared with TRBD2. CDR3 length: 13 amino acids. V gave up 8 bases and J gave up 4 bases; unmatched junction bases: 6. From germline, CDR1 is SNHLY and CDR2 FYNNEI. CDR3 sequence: CASAGGLGETQYF. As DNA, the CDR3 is TGTGCCAGCGCCGGGGGACTAGGAGAGACCCAGTACTTC. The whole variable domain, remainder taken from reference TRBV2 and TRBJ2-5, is EPEVTQTPSHQVTQMGQEVILRCVPISNHLYFYWYRQILGQKVEFLVSFYNNEISEKSEIFDDQFSVERPDGSNFTLKIRSTKLEDSAMYFCASAGGLGETQYFGPGTRLLVL.

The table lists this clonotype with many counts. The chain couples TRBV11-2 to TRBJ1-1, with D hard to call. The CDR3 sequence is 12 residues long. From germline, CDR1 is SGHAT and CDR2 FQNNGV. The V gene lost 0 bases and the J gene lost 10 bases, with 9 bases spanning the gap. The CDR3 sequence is CASSLDRLAAFF. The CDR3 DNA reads TGTGCCAGCAGCTTAGACAGACTAGCAGCTTTCTTT.

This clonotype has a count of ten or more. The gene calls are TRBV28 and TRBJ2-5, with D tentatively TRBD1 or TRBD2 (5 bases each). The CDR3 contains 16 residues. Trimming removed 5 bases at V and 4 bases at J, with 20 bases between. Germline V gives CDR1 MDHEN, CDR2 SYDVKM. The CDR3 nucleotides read TGTGCCAGCAGTCCATCGGGGACGGTGGGCCGAGAGACCCAGTACTTC. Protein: CASSPSGTVGRETQYF.

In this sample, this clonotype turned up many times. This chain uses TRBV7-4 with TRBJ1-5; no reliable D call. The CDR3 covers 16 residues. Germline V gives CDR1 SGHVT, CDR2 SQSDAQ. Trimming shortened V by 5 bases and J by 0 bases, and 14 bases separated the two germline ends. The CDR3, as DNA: TGTGCCAGCAGCCAAAAGGGAAACCTTAGCAATCAGCCCCAGCATTTT. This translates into CASSQKGNLSNQPQHF.